This T cell receptor beta chain was identified in a study of blood T cells in healthy people across ages (dated by TCRdb to 2015 to 2017). The study in broad terms: In model experiments, template switching captured roughly one uniquely barcoded TCR beta cDNA molecule for every two T cells. The donors were divided into four age groups: young (average around 17 years), middle-aged (about 40), aged (approximately 62) and long-lived (around 80). To avoid experimental bias, donors of different ages were distributed randomly across sequencing lanes. To track age-related changes in TCR beta repertoire diversity, the study relied on deep sequencing normalized with unique cDNA molecular identifiers. Using the same blood draw, the study looked at two additional independent replicas of 1 million unique cDNA reads for two donors, one aged 18 to 30 and the other aged 80 or older. The research as a whole found: Estimates of total diversity based on one million sequenced T cells were regarded as lower bounds and as underestimates. Because profiling used bulk unsorted PBMCs, naive and antigen-experienced compartments could not be compared conclusively. There was a strong correlation between observed TCR beta diversity and the percentage of naive T cells measured by flow cytometry. As age increased, observed TCR beta diversity per million T cells dropped in a roughly linear way, and a significant reduction was already evident by age 40. Compared with the aged group, the long-lived group had more naive CD4+ T cells, fewer expanded clones and increased TCR diversity, a pattern suggesting age selection. Because donor CMV infection status was unknown, age-related changes in expanded clonotypes were potentially confounded.

This clonotype occurred once. No cognate antigen has been identified for it. A much larger clone differs from this one at a single base, so this may be a read error. Library construction relied on 5' RACE. The listed sequencing device is Illumina HiSeq 2500. The second PCR ran for roughly 6 to 11 cycles and used a J-beta primer mix along with a sample-barcoded 5' primer. Each TCR beta cDNA molecule received a unique molecular identifier from a template-switch 5' adaptor carrying 12 random nucleotides. Each sample yielded at least 3 million CDR3-containing paired-end reads. The Mint cDNA synthesis kit, primed by a TRBC-specific oligonucleotide, was used to synthesize first-strand cDNA from all RNA. Following uracil-DNA glycosylase treatment, a first 18-cycle PCR with universal primers M1SS and BC2_uni_R was performed on all cDNA. The study's processing was this. For normalization, 1 million high-quality reads, each with a distinct molecular identifier, were randomly selected from each sample. Reads sharing molecular identifiers were discarded rather than binned into consensus sequences. MiTCR, set to a Q25 quality threshold and the strictest error-elimination algorithm, was used for CDR3 identification, clonotype clustering and error correction. A nonparametric unseen species model with Euler transformation was used to estimate lower-bound total TCR beta diversity. The public reads were run again by TCRdb, first through fastp at Q25 and then through MiXCR, and only productive beta chains were kept. CDR3 protein duplicates are merged, each entry listing the most common genes and DNA. None of the V and J calls come from the authors' own analysis; TCRdb made them. Present in this sample are fewer than 700,000 distinct CDR3 sequences, 47% of which were seen just once. Around 25% of the sample rests with the top ten.

V and J lose 1 base and 0 bases, and a span of 7 bases separates them. Spanning cysteine to phenylalanine, the CDR3 consists of 14 amino acids. Just the 42-base CDR3 DNA is kept, in frame starting at base 1. CDR1 and CDR2 are drawn from the germline V gene (reference sequence): DFQATT, SNEGSKA. Systemically healthy Caucasian individuals from Russia, 35 to 50 in total and aged about 6 to 95 years, were included as donors. Each donor gave ten milliliters of peripheral blood, collected into EDTA-treated Vacutainer tubes. Ficoll-Paque density-gradient centrifugation was used to isolate PBMCs, with at least 6.5 million per sample. Total RNA was extracted from PBMCs with Trizol reagent, with at least 5 micrograms obtained per sample. The percentages of naive CD45RAhigh/CD27high T cells were determined by flow cytometry on a PBMC aliquot from every donor.

The sequence was obtained from an elderly man in good health. Source material: blood. This chain joins TRBV20-1 to TRBJ2-1; the D gene is not confidently resolved. Here the CDR3 is given as CSARGVSSYNEQFF. The bases are TGCAGTGCTAGAGGCGTAAGCTCCTACAATGAGCAGTTCTTC.